This T cell receptor beta chain appears in the sequencing data of a study of shared clonotypes between healthy human individuals. Points from the study as a whole: Rarefaction exposed incomplete sorted-subset sequencing despite large depth. In a few donors, about 5% of naive CD4 clonotypes appeared in common. Sequencing depth was predicted to influence how clonotypes are shared among donors.

Under the authors' procedure: Filtering differed since immunoSEQ provided only junctions, with no quality scores. Libraries were prepared by immunoSEQ multiplex PCR; TCRdb keeps only in-frame clonotypes and omits some of them. For V, J and clone size, that table is used; D and trimming come from the DNA. The table records a few hundred thousand clones, roughly 87% of them present only once. On this clone itself: What it binds is not known.

Trimming removed 5 bases from V and 0 bases from J; junction bases left unmatched: 7. The CDR3 covers 14 residues. The V gene's germline CDR1 is GTSNPN and CDR2 SVGIG (reference sequence). The chain links TRBV30 to TRBJ2-7; 7 bases match TRBD1. The TCR originated in a man between 18 and 35 years old in good health. The specimen sequenced was memory CD8+ T cells sorted from blood. Subset: CD45RO+ cells pooled with CCR7-negative TemRA cells. CDR3 amino acids: CAWDLTGSSYEQYF. DNA of the CDR3: TGTGCCTGGGACCTGACAGGGAGCTCCTACGAGCAGTACTTC.